This note documents a single TCR beta chain sequence. Its specificity is unknown. These data come from a study of siplizumab effects on memory and regulatory T cells. The wider study: Paired mixed lymphocyte reaction conditions consisted of siplizumab at around 0.91 ug/mL or no drug.

Coculturing at 37°C lasted five to seven days for the mixed lymphocyte reaction cells. Using immunoSEQ multiplex PCR, the repertoire was profiled, and TCRdb retains in-frame clones only, with some absent. The table has thousands of clones, approximately 35% seen once. The receptor's source is a human donor in good health; the cells came from an allogeneic mixed lymphocyte reaction. Sequenced: CFSE-low (dividing) CD8+ T cells sorted from an allogeneic mixed lymphocyte reaction.

In nucleotides, the CDR3 is TGTGCCAGCAGCTTCGGATACAATGAGCAGTTCTTC. Translating it yields CASSFGYNEQFF. V and J are TRBV9 and TRBJ2-1; D uncertain. Germline CDR1 SGDLS, CDR2 YYNGEE. Deletions cut 4 bases from V and 4 bases from J, with 6 bases between. The length of the CDR3 is 12 residues.